This passage covers 22 T cell receptor beta chains from one sample sequenced in a study of cytomegalovirus exposure and HLA in healthy donors. TCRdb's table, derived via immunoSEQ multiplex PCR, lists solely in-frame clones and lacks some. Of approximately 160,000 clones in the sample, roughly nine tenths were seen once. The sample comprised PBMCs. All receptors derive from a young woman in good health and CMV-seropositive.

This chain links TRBV6-5 with TRBJ2-2; D possibly corresponds to TRBD2 (6 bases). The CDR3 length is 15 residues. V dropped 0 bases and J dropped 2 bases, with 7 bases sitting between them. In germline, CDR1 is MNHEY, CDR2 SVGAGI. The CDR3 spells CASSYSGGNTGELFF. CDR3 nucleotide sequence: TGTGCCAGCAGTTACTCGGGGGGAAACACCGGGGAGCTGTTTTTT.

The chain recombines TRBV6-1 with TRBJ2-3; 7 bases fit TRBD2. Germline V gene data show CDR1 as MNHNS and CDR2 as SASEGT. V dropped 1 base and J dropped 0; count of bases not matched to a gene: 1. There are 15 residues in the CDR3. DNA for the CDR3: TGTGCCAGCAGTGAAGTAGCGGGTAGCACAGATACGCAGTATTTT. Encoded protein: CASSEVAGSTDTQYF.

This chain links TRBV2 with TRBJ1-3; 8 nucleotides match TRBD1. CDR3 length: 14 amino acids. J was trimmed by 0 bases and V by 11 bases; bases with no gene match: 6. CDR1 and CDR2 from the germline V gene are SNHLY and FYNNEI. CDR3 in DNA: TGTGCCCTGACAGGGGCCCCCTCTGGAAACACCATATATTTT. Protein sequence: CALTGAPSGNTIYF.

V and J are TRBV27 and TRBJ1-1; TRBD1 matches 7 bases. Germline trimming cut 5 bases from V and 3 bases from J; bases unmatched to any gene: 9. This CDR3 has 15 amino acids. CDR1 is MNHEY, CDR2 SMNVEV, per germline (reference sequence). CDR3 amino acids: CASSPYRGPDTEAFF. The CDR3 nucleotides are TGTGCCAGCAGTCCGTACAGGGGCCCGGACACTGAAGCTTTCTTT.

The chain has TRBV7-2 and TRBJ1-3; the match to TRBD1 covers 8 bases. J was trimmed by 4 bases and V by 5 bases; bases with no gene match: 10. The CDR3 consists of 16 residues. Germline-derived CDR1 and CDR2 are SGHTA and FQGNSA. The CDR3 region is CASSPIRQGAGNTIYF. The CDR3, as DNA: TGTGCCAGCAGCCCCATTCGGCAGGGGGCAGGAAACACCATATATTTT.

In nucleotides, the CDR3 is TGTGCCACCTCTCGGCAGGGTGAACTGTTTTTT. It is translated as CATSRQGELFF. This chain links TRBV28 with TRBJ1-4, with a weak D call TRBD1 (5 bases). V was pared by 10 bases and J by 12 bases, with 15 bases between. Germline assignment: CDR1 MDHEN and CDR2 SYDVKM. The CDR3 runs to 11 residues.

The chain uses TRBV6-6 and TRBJ1-5, with 8 bases fitting TRBD1. Germline loops: CDR1 MNHNY, CDR2 SVGAGI (reference sequence). J lost 3 bases, V lost 5 bases, and 6 bases had no gene match. This CDR3 is 15 amino acids long. The chain's CDR3 is CASSRTGNINQPQHF. The CDR3 DNA is TGTGCCAGCAGTCGGACAGGGAATATCAATCAGCCCCAGCATTTT.

In nucleotides, the CDR3 is TGTGCCAGCAGCTTGGAGGGAGGGCAGCAGTACTTC. As protein: CASSLEGGQQYF. The chain carries TRBV5-4 and TRBJ2-7, with 7 bases that match TRBD2. J gave up 8 bases and V 0 bases, and 2 bases lay outside the gene matches. CDR1 and CDR2 (germline): SGHNT, YYREEE (reference sequence). The CDR3 is made up of 12 amino acids. The whole variable domain, filled in from reference TRBV5-4 and TRBJ2-7, reads ETGVTQSPTHLIKTRGQQVTLRCSSQSGHNTVSWYQQALGQGPQFIFQYYREEENGRGNFPPRFSGLQFPNYSSELNVNALELDDSALYLCASSLEGGQQYFGPGTRLTVT.

This rearrangement joins TRBV29-1 to TRBJ1-1; 9 nucleotides align to TRBD1. The CDR3 runs 14 residues. Germline lookup yields CDR1 SQVTM and CDR2 ANQGSEA. Unmatched junction bases numbered 4, after V lost 5 bases and J lost 0 bases. The CDR3 DNA is TGCAGCGTTAGACAGGGGGGGATGAACACTGAAGCTTTCTTT. The encoded protein is CSVRQGGMNTEAFF.

V and J are TRBV12-5 and TRBJ2-1; TRBD2 is a possible D gene (7 bases). The germline gives CDR1 LGHNT, CDR2 FRNRAP. Trimming left V 6 bases short and J 7 bases short, with 13 bases between. There are 13 residues in the CDR3. CDR3 loop: CASGGGTPNEQFF. The CDR3 DNA reads TGTGCTAGTGGGGGGGGGACACCTAATGAGCAGTTCTTC. The whole variable domain, remainder taken from reference TRBV12-5 and TRBJ2-1, is DARVTQTPRHKVTEMGQEVTMRCQPILGHNTVFWYRQTMMQGLELLAYFRNRAPLDDSGMPKDRFSAEMPDATLATLKIQPSEPRDSAVYFCASGGGTPNEQFFGPGTRLTVL.

The chain combines TRBV7-9 with TRBJ1-6; D is perhaps TRBD1 (6 bases). The CDR3 runs 15 residues. V gave up 1 base and J gave up 7 bases, with 11 bases separating them. Germline V gives CDR1 SEHNR, CDR2 FQNEAQ (reference sequence). The CDR3 protein is CASSLGTVLNSPLHF. As DNA, the CDR3 is TGTGCCAGCAGCTTAGGGACAGTCCTAAATTCACCCCTCCACTTT.

This chain joins TRBV29-1 and TRBJ2-1, with 11 bases lining up with TRBD2. The germline CDR1 and CDR2 sequences are SQVTM and ANQGSEA. Trimming cost V 3 bases and J 1 base; bases outside gene matches: 5. The CDR3 loop spans 16 amino acids. CDR3 in amino acids: CSVERLAGGSYNEQFF. In DNA, the CDR3 is TGCAGCGTTGAGCGGCTAGCGGGAGGATCCTACAATGAGCAGTTCTTC.

V and J are TRBV9 and TRBJ2-3; 8 bases map to TRBD2. The trim removed 0 bases at V and 8 bases at J, leaving 11 bases unmatched. Germline CDR1 and CDR2: SGDLS and YYNGEE. CDR3 length: 16 amino acids. CDR3 amino acids: CASSVGLANPSGTQYF. CDR3 bases: TGTGCCAGCAGCGTAGGACTAGCGAACCCTAGTGGTACGCAGTATTTT.

The rearrangement joins TRBV6-5 to TRBJ1-2; the match to TRBD1 covers 9 bases. The CDR3 contains 15 residues. The ends lost 2 bases at V and 2 bases at J; junction bases unmatched: 3. CDR1 and CDR2 from the germline V gene are MNHEY and SVGAGI. Written as DNA, the CDR3 is TGTGCCAGCAGTTACGCCGGGACAGGGAACTATGGCTACACCTTC. Encoded protein: CASSYAGTGNYGYTF.

V is TRBV19 and J is TRBJ2-7; TRBD1 aligns across 8 bases. This CDR3 contains 13 residues. Germline loops: CDR1 LNHDA, CDR2 SQIVND (reference sequence). The ends lost 6 bases at V and 4 bases at J; junction bases unmatched: 5. CDR3 nucleotide sequence: TGTGCCAGTAGCACAGGGGGTAGGTACGAGCAGTACTTC. It is translated as CASSTGGRYEQYF.

This rearrangement joins TRBV19 to TRBJ2-1; 14 bases agree with TRBD2. Looked up from germline, CDR1 is LNHDA and CDR2 is SQIVND (reference sequence). The CDR3 is 17 amino acids. J was trimmed by 6 bases and V by 4 bases; bases with no gene match: 8. The CDR3 bases are TGTGCCAGTAGTACCCCGGGACTAGCGGGAGAGGGCAATGAGCAGTTCTTC. Amino acids: CASSTPGLAGEGNEQFF. Full variable domain (remainder filled in from reference TRBV19 and TRBJ2-1): DGGITQSPKYLFRKEGQNVTLSCEQNLNHDAMYWYRQDPGQGLRLIYYSQIVNDFQKGDIAEGYSVSREKKESFPLTVTSAQKNPTAFYLCASSTPGLAGEGNEQFFGPGTRLTVL.

The J gene is TRBJ2-7, the V gene TRBV5-4; no clear D. CDR1 is SGHNT and CDR2 is YYREEE in the germline V gene (reference sequence). Between the trimmed V and J ends, which lost 0 bases and 3 bases, there was a span of 4 bases. The CDR3 loop spans 12 amino acids. The CDR3 DNA reads as TGTGCCAGCAGCTTGGGAGACTACGAGCAGTACTTC. Translated: CASSLGDYEQYF.

The CDR3 region has the DNA TGTGCCAGCAGCCCGGGTAGCGGGGCAGAGACCCAGTACTTC. Translated: CASSPGSGAETQYF. This sequence joins TRBV6-5 and TRBJ2-5, with TRBD2 identical over 8 bases. This CDR3 has 14 amino acids. CDR1 is MNHEY, CDR2 SVGAGI, per germline. With 6 bases clipped from V and 4 bases from J, the junction kept 7 bases outside the gene matches.

The chain is built from TRBV30 and TRBJ1-1, with D hard to call. The ends were cut back, 4 bases at V and 10 bases at J, with 10 bases in the middle. The CDR3 is made up of 10 amino acids. CDR1 and CDR2 (germline): GTSNPN, SVGIG (reference sequence). This chain's CDR3 is CAWTQSRAFF. The DNA for the CDR3 is TGTGCCTGGACCCAATCGCGAGCTTTCTTT.

This chain uses TRBV27 with TRBJ2-7, with D perhaps TRBD2 (5 bases). Trimming stripped 6 bases from V and 7 bases from J, with 16 bases between. The V gene's germline CDR1 is MNHEY and CDR2 SMNVEV (reference sequence). This CDR3 contains 13 residues. This chain's CDR3 is CASRKTGSGEQYF. CDR3 in DNA: TGTGCCAGCAGGAAGACGGGGTCCGGAGAGCAGTACTTC.

This chain uses TRBV19 with TRBJ1-1; TRBD1 matches at 7 bases. Germline V lookup: CDR1 LNHDA, CDR2 SQIVND (reference sequence). The CDR3 contains 16 residues. J gave up 2 bases and V 3 bases, and 9 bases lay outside the gene matches. CDR3 in DNA: TGTGCCAGTAGTATTAGAAGGGGGCGAGGAAACACTGAAGCTTTCTTT. Translating gives CASSIRRGRGNTEAFF.

Regarding this clone: The sample carries other DNA sequences with the same CDR3. V gene TRBV4-1 combines with J gene TRBJ2-5; D is perhaps TRBD1 (6 bases). V lost 1 base, J lost 5 bases, and 8 bases lay in between. This CDR3 is built from 13 residues. Per germline, CDR1 MGHRA and CDR2 YSYEKL. CDR3 sequence (DNA): TGCGCCAGCAGCCAAGTCAGGGGCGAGACCCAGTACTTC. Translating gives CASSQVRGETQYF.